The rows below give T cell receptor beta chains drawn from one sample of a study of T cell repertoires in cytomegalovirus infection. Their antigens remain unidentified. A single record per CDR3 protein comes from TCRdb applying MiXCR to the reads. The sample lists about 570,000 distinct CDR3 sequences; around 40% were seen once. The sample was cultured PBMCs, taken from culture after CMV antigen stimulation. These receptors were obtained from a human donor in good health (CMV status not recorded). Some clones in this sample may be carry-over from other donors' samples. CDR3s leave out the opening cysteine and the closing phenylalanine or tryptophan. Clone size appears in some rows only: once, few, many, or a class for an expanded clone.

12 TRBJ2-3 TRBV11-2 - ASSPRGKTDTQY
18 TRBJ2-1 TRBV19 - ASSIDPPGSGGAYYNEQF
13 TRBJ2-7 TRBV7-2 few ASSLPGHPGYEQY
12 TRBJ2-1 TRBV6-5 few ASSYGGEGNEQF
11 TRBJ1-6 TRBV3-1 - ASSQDINSPLH
9 TRBJ2-5 TRBV7-2 many ASSQEETQY
13 TRBJ1-2 TRBV5-1 - ASSLETTGSHGYT
9 TRBJ2-3 TRBV28 few ATGGVNTQY
12 TRBJ1-2 TRBV20-1 - SASKQGANYGYT
14 TRBJ2-7 TRBV7-2 - ASSLSSGDPVNEQY
12 TRBJ2-2 TRBV20-1 - SARSSGGAGELF
12 TRBJ1-1 TRBV3-1 - ASTTDGKNTEAF
12 TRBJ1-5 TRBV19 - ASSPGPEGQPQH
11 TRBJ2-7 TRBV7-2 many ASSSQGSYEQY
12 TRBJ1-4 TRBV6-5 - ATRAIGVSEKLF
11 TRBJ1-5 TRBV6-5 - ATQRGKGQPQH
12 TRBJ2-1 TRBV24-1 - ATSDSDWADEQF
13 TRBJ1-3 TRBV19 once ASSDTGGRSNTIY
13 TRBJ1-5 TRBV7-2 many ASSLGDMHNQPQH
11 TRBJ2-1 TRBV7-2 - ASGTSARREQF
14 TRBJ1-5 TRBV12-5 - ASGRLDSYSNQPQH
11 TRBJ2-1 TRBV20-1 once SAAGLVGNEQF
11 TRBJ2-1 TRBV7-9 many ASSPPPYNEQF
14 TRBJ2-7 TRBV4-3 - ASSQEGGTPGHEQY
12 TRBJ1-1 TRBV12-3/TRBV12-4 few ASTRQGTNTEAF
13 TRBJ2-7 TRBV5-4 - ASSSSGTAVGEQY
10 TRBJ2-5 TRBV28 - ASRDSKETQY
12 TRBJ1-1 TRBV4-2 few ASSQVAVNTEAF
10 TRBJ2-1 TRBV11-2 - ASSSLGVGQF
12 TRBJ1-2 TRBV19 - ASSRTEGDYGYT
12 TRBJ1-2 TRBV7-2 few ASSLESENYGYT
14 TRBJ1-6 TRBV18 few ASSLRQGAYNSPLH
10 TRBJ2-7 TRBV29-1 - SVGDREYEQY
13 TRBJ2-7 TRBV6-1 - ASSGGDSESYEQY
11 TRBJ1-1 TRBV7-2 many ASSLEQGTEAF
12 TRBJ2-1 TRBV6-8 - ASSYGPTRSEQF
14 TRBJ1-3 TRBV7-2 few ASSLVGRGYGNTIY
12 TRBJ1-2 TRBV7-2 few ASSLVGSSYGYT
14 TRBJ2-3 TRBV12-3/TRBV12-4 - ASSFLLAGGADTQY
15 TRBJ2-1 TRBV7-2 many ASSRLGLSGTYNEQF
15 TRBJ2-7 TRBV6-1 - ASSNRTSGRRSYEQY